This TCR beta chain was documented in a study of identifying expanded T cells in peripheral blood. During the collection period, no donor immune events like infections were recorded. The protocol was immunoSEQ multiplex PCR, while the TCRdb copy is restricted to in-frame clones and leaves out a portion. The table has under 120,000 clones, approximately 90% seen once. Trimming removed 4 bases at V and 5 bases at J, with 12 bases between. The CDR3 extends over 13 amino acids. Germline CDR1 is SGHRS and CDR2 is YFSETQ. The receptor comes from a person aged 18-69 years in good health. V and J are TRBV5-1 and TRBJ1-1; TRBD1 might be the D (5 bases). The sequenced material came from blood. Here the CDR3 DNA reads TGCGCCAGCAGCCCCCCGGGGGTTACTGAAGCTTTCTTT. This codes for CASSPPGVTEAFF.